The 15 T cell receptor beta chains presented below share a single source sample, sequenced in a study of CD8+ T cells in alopecia areata. Once RNA had been extracted, it was reverse transcribed into cDNA to act as the sequencing template. Sequenced by immunoSEQ multiplex PCR; TCRdb stores in-frame clones only, minus some. Sampling found around 300,000 clones, none seen once. Cells pooled from cutaneous lymph nodes were sorted on CD4, CD8alpha, NKG2D, NKG2ACE and other markers. The specimen sequenced was CD4+ T cells sorted from a lymph node. The receptors shown here come from a C3H/HeJ mouse with alopecia areata. This mouse strain has H2-k as its MHC haplotype.

The sample holds a few counts of this clone. The gene names here belong to mouse. Read coverage stops 4 residues before the CDR3 terminus; the germline J gene supplies the remainder. Other DNA sequences in this specimen translate into the identical CDR3. The rearrangement links TRBV13-2 to TRBJ2-7; 11 bases map to TRBD2. This CDR3 has 15 amino acids. Germline lookup yields CDR1 NNHNN and CDR2 SYGAGS (reference sequence). The junction had 4 bases not matched to a gene; V was cut back by 2 bases and J by 3 bases. The CDR3 is CASGDPGTGGYEQYF. The part of the CDR3 DNA that was read is TGTGCCAGCGGTGACCCCGGGACTGGGGGCTAT.

This clone has more than one count but fewer than ten. Germline and genes here are mouse. The read finishes 4 residues shy of the CDR3 end, and the germline J gene is used to complete it. This specimen includes other DNA sequences encoding the same CDR3. The chain is built from TRBV5 and TRBJ2-1; TRBD2 matches at 10 bases. The CDR3 is made up of 15 amino acids. J lost 2 bases, V lost 4 bases, and 2 bases had no gene match. Germline values: CDR1 LGHNA, CDR2 YNLKQL (reference sequence). CDR3 loop: CASSRDWGDYAEQFF. The sequenced part of the CDR3 DNA is TGTGCCAGCAGCCGCGACTGGGGGGACTATGCT.

This clone was observed a few times. Gene names denote mouse genes. The CDR3 end falls 4 residues outside the read, so it is completed with the germline J gene. The chain recombines TRBV13-1 with TRBJ2-5; TRBD1 matches 12 bases. Trimming took 5 bases from V and 2 from J; bases not matched to a gene: 6. In germline, CDR1 is NSHNY, CDR2 SYGAGN. The CDR3 consists of 16 residues. Incomplete CDR3 DNA: TGTGCCAGCAGCTCCGGGACAGGGGGCAGCCAAGAC. Residues: CASSSGTGGSQD. The full CDR3 sequence reads CASSSGTGGSQDTQYF.

This clone occurred a few times. Gene names and germline refer to mouse. The CDR3 goes on 4 residues after the read ends, and that part is filled in from the germline J gene. Other DNA sequences of this sample code for an identical CDR3. The rearrangement links TRBV19 to TRBJ1-2, with 8 positions matching TRBD1. J gave up 4 bases and V 4 bases, and 6 bases lay outside the gene matches. CDR3 size: 14 residues. Germline V lookup: CDR1 FNHDT, CDR2 SITEND (reference sequence). Incomplete CDR3 DNA: TGTGCCAGCAGTCCCGACAGGGGCGGCTCC. Amino acids: CASSPDRGGS. The whole CDR3 sequence reads CASSPDRGGSDYTF.

At least ten counts were recorded for this clone. Mouse names are used for the genes. The CDR3 goes on 4 residues after the read ends, and that part is filled in from the germline J gene. This sequence joins TRBV17 and TRBJ2-5; 8 nucleotides agree with TRBD2. Per the germline V gene, CDR1 is MNHDT and CDR2 is YYDKIL. V was pared by 0 bases and J by 1 base, with 3 bases of the junction left unmatched. There are 16 residues in the CDR3. The CDR3 sequence is CASSRDWGDYQDTQYF. The covered CDR3 bases are TGTGCTAGCAGTAGAGACTGGGGGGACTACCAAGAC.

This clone was detected a few times. Mouse gene names and germline throughout. Within the sample, other DNA sequences also encode this same CDR3. The CDR3 loop reads CASSRDRYAEQFF. The DNA read from the CDR3 is TGTGCCAGCAGCAGGGACAGGTATGCT. The chain joins TRBV13-1 to TRBJ2-1; 8 positions match TRBD1. The sequence runs out 4 residues before the end of the CDR3; the remainder is reconstructed from the germline J gene. The CDR3 covers 13 residues. Germline loops: CDR1 NSHNY, CDR2 SYGAGN. J gave up 4 bases and V 5 bases, and 2 bases lay outside the gene matches.

Regarding this clone: Gene names and germline refer to mouse. The read finishes 4 residues shy of the CDR3 end, and the germline J gene is used to complete it. V usage is TRBV31 and J usage is TRBJ1-2; 10 positions match TRBD1. CDR3 size: 15 residues. Germline loops: CDR1 GKSSPN, CDR2 SITVG. With 1 base clipped from V and 2 bases from J, the junction kept 4 bases outside the gene matches. CDR3 DNA (partial): TGTGCCTGGAGTCAAGTGGGACAGGGGAACTCC. It translates to CAWSQVGQGNS. The whole CDR3 is CAWSQVGQGNSDYTF.

The sample holds a few counts of this clone. Gene names denote mouse genes. The CDR3 goes on 4 residues after the read ends, and that part is filled in from the germline J gene. This chain connects TRBV3 to TRBJ2-5, with 8 bases fitting TRBD2. This CDR3 has 15 amino acids. Trimming removed 5 bases from V and 2 bases from J; junction bases left unmatched: 6. Looked up from germline, CDR1 is SNHLY and CDR2 is FYNGKV (reference sequence). The covered CDR3 bases are TGTGCCAGCAGCGCCCGGACTGGGACCCAAGAC. Protein: CASSARTGTQD. Given in full, the CDR3 is CASSARTGTQDTQYF.

Only a few counts were recorded for this clone. Gene names denote mouse genes. Partial CDR3 DNA: TGTGCCAGCAGTATAGGACAAGCGGAGGCT. Translation gives CASSIGQAEA. The entire CDR3 protein is CASSIGQAEAEQFF. The J gene is TRBJ2-1, the V gene TRBV19; D gene uncertain. The sequence runs out 4 residues before the end of the CDR3; the remainder is reconstructed from the germline J gene. The CDR3 contains 14 residues. The germline V gene encodes CDR1 FNHDT and CDR2 SITEND (reference sequence). The full variable domain, rest sourced from reference TRBV19 and TRBJ2-1, is GGIITQTPKFLIGQEGQKLTLKCQQNFNHDTMYWYRQDSGKGLRLIYYSITENDLQKGDLSEGYDASREKKSSFSLTVTSAQKNEMAVFLCASSIGQAEAEQFFGPGTRLTVL.

Notes on this clone: The gene symbols are mouse symbols. Coverage ceases 4 residues before the CDR3 finishes, and the germline J gene fills in the end. The rearrangement links TRBV13-3 to TRBJ2-3, with a weak D call TRBD2 (5 bases). V gave up 5 bases and J gave up 0 bases, with 7 bases separating them. The CDR3 is 13 amino acids. From germline, CDR1 is NNHDY and CDR2 SYVADS. CDR3 residues: CASRVGSAETLYF. The CDR3 bases that were read are TGTGCCAGCAGAGTGGGGAGTGCAGAA.

As for this clone: Here the gene names and germline are mouse. CDR3 bases read: TGTGCCAGCAGGTCGACAGGGGCGAACACA. It translates to CASRSTGANT. The complete CDR3 sequence is CASRSTGANTEVFF. The chain combines TRBV13-1 with TRBJ1-1; 8 bases are a match to TRBD1. From the germline J gene comes the end of the CDR3, since the read stops 4 residues before it. The CDR3 extends over 14 amino acids. V was clipped by 5 bases and J by 1 base; unmatched bases: 4. Germline V lookup: CDR1 NSHNY, CDR2 SYGAGN.

Comments on this clone: The gene names given are mouse names. Sequencing ends 4 residues short of the CDR3 end; the germline J gene provides the rest. This CDR3 is also generated by other DNA sequences in the sample. The chain combines TRBV19 with TRBJ2-3, with 8 bases identical to TRBD1. This CDR3 contains 14 residues. Germline CDR1 and CDR2: FNHDT and SITEND (reference sequence). V shed 7 bases and J 0 bases; nucleotides not matched to a gene: 4. The part of the CDR3 DNA that was read is TGTGCCAGCCGGGACAGGACTAGTGCAGAA. Its translation: CASRDRTSAE. The entire CDR3 protein is CASRDRTSAETLYF. The full variable domain, rest sourced from reference TRBV19 and TRBJ2-3, is GGIITQTPKFLIGQEGQKLTLKCQQNFNHDTMYWYRQDSGKGLRLIYYSITENDLQKGDLSEGYDASREKKSSFSLTVTSAQKNEMAVFLCASRDRTSAETLYFGSGTRLTVL.

This clone turned up a few times. All gene names here are mouse names. The read ends 4 residues before the CDR3 terminus; that terminus is restored from the germline J gene. This chain connects TRBV1 to TRBJ2-1, with a tentative D call TRBD2 (6 bases). Germline V gene sequence: CDR1 NSQYPW, CDR2 LRSPGD (reference sequence). The CDR3 has 13 amino acids. The CDR3 protein is CTCSAVGEAEQFF. The covered CDR3 bases are TGCACCTGCAGTGCAGTGGGGGAGGCT.

As concerns this clone: Mouse germline and gene names are used. Partial CDR3 DNA: TGTGCCAGCAGTGATGCAGGGCAGGGGAGGCATGCT. As protein: CASSDAGQGRHA. The entire CDR3 protein reads CASSDAGQGRHAEQFF. This rearrangement joins TRBV13-1 to TRBJ2-1, with D tentatively TRBD1 (6 bases). The CDR3 is cut off 4 residues early in the read; its end comes from the germline J gene. CDR3 size: 16 residues. In germline, CDR1 is NSHNY, CDR2 SYGAGN. The ends were cut back, 0 bases at V and 5 bases at J, with 15 bases in the middle.

Turning to this clone: The genes and germline here are from mouse. The read finishes 4 residues shy of the CDR3 end, and the germline J gene is used to complete it. The chain combines TRBV19 with TRBJ2-5, with D perhaps matching TRBD1 (5 bases). CDR1 and CDR2 from the germline V gene are FNHDT and SITEND (reference sequence). Trimming took off 5 bases at V and 0 bases at J, with 10 bases between the two ends. CDR3 size: 14 residues. The sequenced CDR3 bases are TGTGCCAGCAGACCTCGGACAAACCAAGAC. Its protein is CASRPRTNQD. The entire CDR3 protein is CASRPRTNQDTQYF.